These 10 T cell receptor beta chains share one sample of origin, sequenced in a study of cytotoxic CD8 clonotypes in ibrutinib-treated CLL. Some clones are missing from TCRdb's copy, which holds only in-frame ones; the method was immunoSEQ multiplex PCR. The table shows about 140,000 clones, with about 80% occurring only once. Source: PBMCs, taken after 12 months of ibrutinib treatment. All receptors derive from a human donor with chronic lymphocytic leukemia.

The V gene is TRBV7-2, the J gene TRBJ1-2; no firm D call. V was trimmed by 3 bases and J by 0 bases, leaving 17 bases between them. Germline V gene sequence: CDR1 SGHTA, CDR2 FQGNSA. The CDR3 has 17 amino acids. The CDR3 here is CASSLGVVALANYGYTF. DNA of the CDR3: TGTGCCAGCAGCTTGGGTGTCGTGGCTCTAGCTAACTATGGCTACACCTTC.

This clone turned up a few times. The rearrangement joins TRBV30 to TRBJ1-4, with D perhaps matching TRBD1 (5 bases). The germline gives CDR1 GTSNPN, CDR2 SVGIG (reference sequence). The CDR3 runs 12 residues. V lost 1 base to trimming and J lost 8 bases, with 8 bases between them. The CDR3 here is CAWSAWGEKLFF. The CDR3 DNA reads TGTGCCTGGAGTGCCTGGGGGGAAAAACTGTTTTTT.

In DNA form, the CDR3 reads TGCAGTGCTAGAGGCCCTGCACAAGCTTTCTTT. It translates to CSARGPAQAFF. The chain links TRBV20-1 to TRBJ1-1; D is unclear. V lost 1 base and J 9 bases, leaving 9 bases between the germline ends. Germline loops: CDR1 DFQATT, CDR2 SNEGSKA (reference sequence). The length of the CDR3 is 11 residues.

The chain employs TRBV7-6 and TRBJ2-7; D gene unclear. V was trimmed by 3 bases and J by 2 bases, leaving 11 bases between them. CDR3 size: 14 residues. Looked up from germline, CDR1 is SGHVS and CDR2 is FNYEAQ. The CDR3 sequence is CASSFQVSTYEQYF. The CDR3 DNA is TGTGCCAGCAGCTTTCAGGTTTCAACCTACGAGCAGTACTTC.

The chain carries TRBV19 and TRBJ2-4; D might be TRBD1 (6 bases). Germline-derived CDR1 and CDR2 are LNHDA and SQIVND (reference sequence). The CDR3 covers 14 residues. The ends were cut back, 11 bases at V and 3 bases at J, with 17 bases in the middle. The CDR3 nucleotides are TGTGCCTGCAGCCCCGACAGGAACAAAAACATTCAGTACTTC. It is translated as CACSPDRNKNIQYF.

J is TRBJ2-1 and V is TRBV12-2; the D segment call TRBD1 is taken from the table without a DNA check. TRBV12-2 constitutes a pseudogene. The CDR3 loop spans 17 amino acids. The CDR3 nucleotides are TGTGCAAGATTAACAGGGCTGCTCGCCAGCTCCTACAATGAGCAGTTCTTC. Translation: CARLTGLLASSYNEQFF.

V gene TRBV9 combines with J gene TRBJ1-3; D is ambiguous. CDR3 size: 15 residues. Germline CDR1 SGDLS, CDR2 YYNGEE. V was cut by 3 bases and J by 0 bases, with 10 bases left in between. Here the CDR3 DNA reads TGTGCCAGCAGCGGGCCCGGGCCCTCTGGAAACACCATATATTTT. The encoded protein is CASSGPGPSGNTIYF.

This clone turned up a few times. The chain links TRBV2 to TRBJ2-2, with D possibly being TRBD1 (5 bases). Germline CDR1 is SNHLY and CDR2 is FYNNEI. The V end was cut by 6 bases, the J end by 9 bases, with 11 bases between. The CDR3 is 12 residues long. CDR3 DNA: TGTGCCAGCAGCCCTCAGGGAAGGGAGCTGTTTTTT. It encodes CASSPQGRELFF.

This sequence joins TRBV6-6 and TRBJ2-7, with 8 nucleotides matching TRBD2. The CDR3 runs 14 residues. J lost 4 bases, V lost 9 bases, and 11 bases had no gene match. The germline gives CDR1 MNHNY, CDR2 SVGAGI (reference sequence). CDR3 region: CARIKQRGRYEQYF. For the CDR3, the DNA is TGTGCCAGAATCAAGCAGCGGGGGAGGTACGAGCAGTACTTC.

The chain carries TRBV28 and TRBJ1-5, with D possibly matching TRBD1 (5 bases). Per germline, CDR1 MDHEN and CDR2 SYDVKM. The CDR3 extends over 15 amino acids. Trimming left V 6 bases short and J 2 bases short, with 14 bases between. CDR3 sequence reads: CASSREGSGNQPQHF. CDR3 nucleotide sequence: TGTGCCAGCAGCCGAGAGGGGTCCGGCAATCAGCCCCAGCATTTT.